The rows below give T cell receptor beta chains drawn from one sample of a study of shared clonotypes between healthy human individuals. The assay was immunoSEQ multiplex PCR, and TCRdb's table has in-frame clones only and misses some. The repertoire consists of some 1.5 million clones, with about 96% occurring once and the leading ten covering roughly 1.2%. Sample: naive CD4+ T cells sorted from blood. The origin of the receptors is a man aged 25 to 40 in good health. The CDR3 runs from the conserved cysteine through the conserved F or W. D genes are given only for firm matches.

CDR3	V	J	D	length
CASSSWTGRGEQYF	TRBV7-9	TRBJ2-7	NA	14
CASSEAAFGLRYTDTQYF	TRBV2	TRBJ2-3	NA	18
CASSASGRVPGDEQFF	TRBV9	TRBJ2-1	TRBD2	16
CAWSLAYGLAGVYLGGRELFF	TRBV30	TRBJ2-2	TRBD2	21
CASSYSGTSGFYEQYF	TRBV6-5	TRBJ2-7	TRBD2	16
CASSQTSGKTGELFF	TRBV5-4	TRBJ2-2	TRBD2	15
CASSLASGRSYEQYF	TRBV5-4	TRBJ2-7	TRBD2	15
CASSLGGTGNQPQHF	TRBV5-1	TRBJ1-5	TRBD1	15
CASSSPGLTNEQFF	TRBV6-5	TRBJ2-1	NA	14
CASSGTGPSYEQYF	TRBV19	TRBJ2-7	TRBD1	14
CASTVIGGGGRDEQYF	TRBV27	TRBJ2-7	NA	16
CASSLDPSYNEQFF	TRBV5-1	TRBJ2-1	NA	14
CASTDHRGNHYEQYF	TRBV19	TRBJ2-7	TRBD1	15
CASSQGGTEAFF	TRBV9	TRBJ1-1	NA	12
CASSLSSGSRESYEQYF	TRBV13	TRBJ2-7	TRBD2	17
CASSLNEQFF	TRBV28	TRBJ2-1	NA	10
CASSLTGHEQYF	TRBV28	TRBJ2-7	TRBD1	12
CASSERTAQETQYF	TRBV9	TRBJ2-5	NA	14
CAWSKRQTNQPQHF	TRBV30	TRBJ1-5	NA	14
CASSLGGRSGYTF	TRBV5-1	TRBJ1-2	NA	13